This T cell receptor beta chain came from a study of blood T cell repertoires in COVID-19. Here immunoSEQ multiplex PCR was the method, and the copy in TCRdb shows in-frame clones only, minus some. Of approximately 160,000 clones detected, almost 85% appear once; the ten largest clones hold 13% to 15%. This TCR came from a man younger than 30 with active or convalescent COVID-19. Sequences were obtained from peripheral blood.

Written as DNA, the CDR3 is TGTGCCAGCAGCCCTAGCATATCTAGCACAGATACGCAGTATTTT. This translates into CASSPSISSTDTQYF. The chain carries TRBV5-8 and TRBJ2-3; TRBD2 is a possible D gene (5 bases). The CDR3 has 15 amino acids. The germline V gene has CDR1 SGHTS and CDR2 YDEGEE. Trimming left V 4 bases short and J 0 bases short, with 12 bases between.